A single sample gave rise to the 17 T cell receptor beta chains below, sequenced in a study of Graves' ophthalmopathy and Graves' hyperthyroidism. RNA transcripts yielded amplified TCR beta CDR3 regions. First-round RT-PCR employed HTBI primers, with a second-round multiplex PCR after it. TCRdb independently ran MiXCR on the multiplex PCR reads; one entry per CDR3 protein. The sample has 500,000 to 800,000 distinct CDR3 sequences; approximately 39% are singletons. The sequencing input was peripheral blood. Receptors originate from an adult man with Graves' ophthalmopathy.

The chain carries TRBV2 and TRBJ1-2; 8 nucleotides align to TRBD1. Germline loops: CDR1 SNHLY, CDR2 FYNNEI. The CDR3 sequence is 14 residues long. V was clipped by 6 bases and J by 4 bases; unmatched bases: 7. The CDR3 reads CASRVDRAPYGYTF. As DNA, the CDR3 is TGTGCCAGCAGGGTGGACAGGGCACCCTATGGCTACACCTTC.

This clonotype was counted many times. V gene TRBV2 combines with J gene TRBJ1-1; D call uncertain. CDR3 length: 13 residues. Trimming stripped 8 bases from V and 0 bases from J, with 10 bases between. Germline V gene data show CDR1 as SNHLY and CDR2 as FYNNEI. In DNA, the CDR3 is TGTGCCAGCTTAGGGATTATGAACACTGAAGCTTTCTTT. Residues: CASLGIMNTEAFF.

The sample holds a few counts of this clonotype. V and J are TRBV4-1 and TRBJ2-7; 10 nucleotides agree with TRBD1. Looked up from germline, CDR1 is MGHRA and CDR2 is YSYEKL. V lost 2 bases, J lost 5 bases, and 9 bases stayed unmatched. There are 16 residues in the CDR3. CDR3 amino acids: CASSQRSGTGDHEQYF. CDR3 nucleotide sequence: TGCGCCAGCAGCCAAAGATCCGGGACAGGGGACCACGAGCAGTACTTC.

J is TRBJ1-5 and V is TRBV6-6; D unresolved. CDR3 length equals 14 residues. Trimming left V 8 bases short and J 3 bases short, with 14 bases between. Per the germline V gene, CDR1 is MNHNY and CDR2 is SVGAGI (reference sequence). Here the CDR3 DNA reads TGTGCCAGCTCTGACACAAATTCCAATCAGCCCCAGCATTTT. As protein: CASSDTNSNQPQHF.

Points on this clonotype: A read error may explain this, as a much larger clone is one base away. This chain links TRBV20-1 with TRBJ2-5, with a tentative D call TRBD2 (6 bases). The CDR3 totals 13 residues. V lost 5 bases to trimming and J lost 2 bases, with 12 bases between them. Germline values: CDR1 DFQATT, CDR2 SNEGSKA (reference sequence). CDR3 coding DNA: TGCAGTGCTGGAGGGGCAGGGCAAGAGACCCAGTACTTC. Translation: CSAGGAGQETQYF.

Concerning this clonotype itself: A junction boundary mismatches the germline segment, possibly from a read error. This chain joins TRBV7-9 and TRBJ1-1; no definite D call. The CDR3 loop spans 15 amino acids. CDR1 and CDR2 (germline): SEHNR, FQNEAQ (reference sequence). The CDR3: CASSQDRASPGEAFF. The CDR3 DNA sequence: TGCGCCAGCAGCCAAGATCGGGCATCCCCGGGGGAAGCTTTCTTT.

The V and J genes are TRBV11-1 and TRBJ1-2; TRBD1 is a possible D gene (6 bases). CDR1 and CDR2 from the germline V gene are SGHAT and FQDESV (reference sequence). This CDR3 spans 15 amino acids. The V end was cut by 1 base, the J end by 4 bases, with 13 bases between. The CDR3 protein is CASSLGGAQGYGYTF. The CDR3 coding sequence is TGTGCCAGCAGCTTAGGGGGGGCGCAAGGCTATGGCTACACCTTC.

This clonotype was recorded at least ten times. The genes are TRBV7-9 and TRBJ1-1, with D uncertain. The V end was cut by 2 bases, the J end by 4 bases, with 8 bases between. The CDR3 length is 13 residues. The germline V gene encodes CDR1 SEHNR and CDR2 FQNEAQ (reference sequence). CDR3: CASSLKGSTEAFF. In nucleotides, the CDR3 is TGTGCCAGCAGCTTAAAGGGAAGCACTGAAGCTTTCTTT.

The chain joins TRBV5-1 to TRBJ2-7; no firm D call. The germline V gene has CDR1 SGHRS and CDR2 YFSETQ. The CDR3 sequence is 15 residues long. V lost 0 bases to trimming and J lost 6 bases, with 16 bases between them. Here the CDR3 reads CASSLEVGVSVEQYF. CDR3 DNA: TGCGCCAGCAGCTTGGAAGTTGGGGTTTCGGTCGAGCAGTACTTC. The variable domain in full, completed from reference TRBV5-1 and TRBJ2-7, reads KAGVTQTPRYLIKTRGQQVTLSCSPISGHRSVSWYQQTPGQGLQFLFEYFSETQRNKGNFPGRFSGRQFSNSRSEMNVSTLELGDSALYLCASSLEVGVSVEQYFGPGTRLTVT.

The gene calls are TRBV20-1 and TRBJ2-7; 9 bases agree with TRBD1. This CDR3 contains 14 residues. The V gene's germline CDR1 is DFQATT and CDR2 SNEGSKA (reference sequence). The trim removed 3 bases at V and 4 bases at J, leaving 7 bases unmatched. Written as DNA, the CDR3 is TGCAGTGCTAGCGGACAGGGGAGCTTGTACGAGCAGTACTTC. Its translation is CSASGQGSLYEQYF.

This clonotype was recorded at least ten times. CDR3 coding DNA: TGTGCCAGCAGGGGGACCGGGGGTGGCTACACCTTC. As protein: CASRGTGGGYTF. This rearrangement joins TRBV9 to TRBJ1-2; D may be TRBD1 (5 bases). The germline CDR1 and CDR2 sequences are SGDLS and YYNGEE. There are 12 residues in the CDR3. Deletions cut 5 bases from V and 7 bases from J, with 12 bases between. Using reference TRBV9 and TRBJ1-2 for the parts outside the CDR3, the full variable domain is DSGVTQTPKHLITATGQRVTLRCSPRSGDLSVYWYQQSLDQGLQFLIQYYNGEERAKGNILERFSAQQFPDLHSELNLSSLELGDSALYFCASRGTGGGYTFGSGTRLTVV.

The gene calls are TRBV6-2 or TRBV6-3 and TRBJ1-5; D is ambiguous. Trimming stripped 4 bases from V and 4 bases from J, with 11 bases between. The CDR3 totals 14 residues. Germline values: CDR1 MNHEY, CDR2 SVGEGT. As DNA, the CDR3 is TGTGCCAGCAGTTCTTATAGTTCGAATCAGCCCCAGCATTTT. Its translation is CASSSYSSNQPQHF.

The sample holds many counts of this clonotype. The gene calls are TRBV19 and TRBJ1-1; 7 bases are a match to TRBD1. The CDR3 covers 14 residues. Unmatched junction bases numbered 12, after V lost 10 bases and J lost 4 bases. CDR1 is LNHDA, CDR2 SQIVND, per germline (reference sequence). The chain's CDR3 is CAIRDRFRGTEAFF. CDR3 nucleotides: TGTGCCATCCGGGACAGATTTAGGGGCACTGAAGCTTTCTTT.

The chain has TRBV9 and TRBJ2-2; D possibly uses TRBD1 or TRBD2 (5 bases each). Germline CDR1 SGDLS, CDR2 YYNGEE. V lost 6 bases to trimming and J lost 6 bases, with 24 bases between them. CDR3 length equals 17 residues. The chain's CDR3 is CASNGVGGNQGAGELFF. CDR3 coding DNA: TGTGCCAGCAACGGAGTTGGGGGTAATCAAGGGGCCGGGGAGCTGTTTTTT.

This clonotype was seen repeatedly, ten times or more. The V gene is TRBV25-1, the J gene TRBJ2-5; weak D call: TRBD1 (5 bases). CDR1 and CDR2 (germline): MGHDK, SYGVNS. This CDR3 is 11 amino acids long. CDR3 loop: CDRPTRETQYF. CDR3 coding DNA: TGTGACAGGCCCACAAGGGAGACCCAGTACTTC.

The chain is built from TRBV29-1 and TRBJ2-5; TRBD2 aligns across 8 bases. J lost 4 bases, V lost 8 bases, and 9 bases had no gene match. Germline V gene data show CDR1 as SQVTM and CDR2 as ANQGSEA. This CDR3 is built from 13 residues. The CDR3 coding sequence is TGCAGCCGTAGCGGGGAGCCCGCAGAGACCCAGTACTTC. This translates into CSRSGEPAETQYF.

V is TRBV7-8 and J is TRBJ2-7, with 8 bases lining up with TRBD2. After removal of 8 bases from V and 7 bases from J, the junction contained 10 bases not matched to a gene. The germline CDR1 and CDR2 sequences are SGHVS and FQNEAQ. The CDR3 has 13 residues. The CDR3, as DNA: TGTGCCAGCTCAGCTAACGGGGGGGCAGAGCAGTACTTC. Amino acids: CASSANGGAEQYF.